The clone carrying this T cell receptor beta chain was seen only a few times. Its antigen is not known. The data are from a study of cytomegalovirus exposure and HLA in healthy donors. Study in general: Roughly 179 million T cells yielded approximately 100 million unique TCR beta sequences, as an earlier analysis found.

Study conclusions and caveats: Reports indicate that TCR beta sequences accurately predicted the HLA-A and HLA-B alleles of most subjects. There were three CMV-associated chains whose specificity for CMV antigens was confirmed in vitro. As a later analysis showed, several of the most significant clusters appeared to be linked to common viral pathogens.

In the PCR, 60 Vbeta and 13 Jbeta primers were used. Generated by immunoSEQ multiplex PCR, the TCRdb table keeps only in-frame clones and is missing some. This repertoire shows 160,000 or so clones, around three quarters found once; its top ten account for more than 3%. The receptor was isolated from a man aged 25 to 40 in good health and CMV-seropositive. The sample taken for sequencing was PBMCs.

The CDR3: CASTLTGVAETQYF. The DNA of the CDR3 is TGTGCCAGTACCCTTACAGGGGTCGCCGAGACCCAGTACTTC. V gene TRBV19 combines with J gene TRBJ2-5; 7 bases agree with TRBD1. CDR3 length: 14 residues. After removal of 7 bases from V and 5 bases from J, the junction contained 10 bases not matched to a gene. The V gene's germline CDR1 is LNHDA and CDR2 SQIVND (reference sequence).